Listed here are 10 T cell receptor beta chains from one sample, sequenced in a study of blood T cell repertoires in COVID-19. The data were produced by immunoSEQ multiplex PCR, yet TCRdb's version contains in-frame clones alone and is incomplete. Of over 30,000 clones in the sample, around 77% were seen once. The source material was peripheral blood. The source is a human donor in a cohort sampled during active COVID-19.

The chain links TRBV19 to TRBJ2-5, with 7 nucleotides matching TRBD1. Germline trimming cut 3 bases from V and 6 bases from J; bases unmatched to any gene: 7. The CDR3 has 14 residues. In germline, CDR1 is LNHDA, CDR2 SQIVND (reference sequence). The CDR3 DNA sequence: TGTGCCAGTAGTATCGGGCAGGGGGTAAAGACCCAGTACTTC. Protein: CASSIGQGVKTQYF.

This sequence joins TRBV19 and TRBJ1-5; possible D gene TRBD1, 5 bases. In germline, CDR1 is LNHDA, CDR2 SQIVND (reference sequence). The CDR3 sequence is 15 residues long. V dropped 6 bases and J dropped 10 bases, with 22 bases sitting between them. CDR3 sequence: CASRGDTSGASPQHF. Here the CDR3 DNA reads TGTGCCAGTAGAGGGGATACTTCAGGAGCGTCTCCCCAGCATTTT.

This clone appeared many times. This chain links TRBV7-9 with TRBJ1-2; 7 nucleotides line up with TRBD1. Germline trimming cut 5 bases from V and 6 bases from J; bases unmatched to any gene: 15. Germline V gene data show CDR1 as SEHNR and CDR2 as FQNEAQ (reference sequence). The CDR3 sequence is 16 residues long. CDR3 sequence (DNA): TGTGCCAGCAGCATACCACAGGGGATCGGGTATGATGGCTACACCTTC. It encodes CASSIPQGIGYDGYTF.

In its sample, this clone was seen once. V usage is TRBV15 and J usage is TRBJ2-1; tentative D call: TRBD2 (5 bases). This CDR3 contains 14 residues. V shed 3 bases and J shed 4 bases, with 10 bases lying between them. The V gene's germline CDR1 is LNHNV and CDR2 YYDKDF (reference sequence). The CDR3 DNA is TGTGCCACCAGCAGCCTTGAGGGTTACAATGAGCAGTTCTTC. This encodes CATSSLEGYNEQFF.

This chain joins TRBV19 and TRBJ2-7; D gene unclear. Germline V gene lookup returns CDR1 LNHDA and CDR2 SQIVND (reference sequence). The V gene lost 2 bases and the J gene lost 0 bases, with 11 bases spanning the gap. The CDR3 loop spans 15 amino acids. The CDR3 is CASSISPGSSYEQYF. As DNA, the CDR3 is TGTGCCAGTAGTATAAGCCCAGGATCCTCCTACGAGCAGTACTTC.

This clone has just one count. The rearrangement joins TRBV5-1 to TRBJ2-1; D is ambiguous. V gave up 4 bases and J gave up 5 bases, with 7 bases separating them. The CDR3 contains 12 residues. Germline V gives CDR1 SGHRS, CDR2 YFSETQ. The CDR3 protein is CASSRSNNEQFF. In DNA form, the CDR3 reads TGCGCCAGCAGCCGGTCTAACAATGAGCAGTTCTTC.

This chain joins TRBV5-1 and TRBJ2-2; D uncertain. Trimming took 2 bases from V and 2 from J, leaving 10 bases between them. Germline-derived CDR1 and CDR2 are SGHRS and YFSETQ. This CDR3 spans 15 amino acids. The CDR3 DNA sequence: TGCGCCAGCAGCTTTAGTCAGACTAACACCGGGGAGCTGTTTTTT. Its translation is CASSFSQTNTGELFF.

The genes are TRBV11-2 and TRBJ2-7; 8 bases line up with TRBD1. The CDR3 has 15 residues. Germline loops: CDR1 SGHAT, CDR2 FQNNGV. The junction had 6 bases not matched to a gene; V was cut back by 3 bases and J by 2 bases. The CDR3 loop is CASSFRTGSAYEQYF. Written as DNA, the CDR3 is TGTGCCAGCAGCTTTAGGACAGGGTCCGCCTACGAGCAGTACTTC.

V usage is TRBV5-1 and J usage is TRBJ2-3; D perhaps matches TRBD1 (5 bases). Trimming shortened V by 0 bases and J by 1 base, and 9 bases separated the two germline ends. Germline CDR1 reads SGHRS; CDR2 reads YFSETQ. The CDR3 runs 15 residues. The CDR3 spells CASSLVSRGTDTQYF. CDR3 DNA: TGCGCCAGCAGCTTGGTGTCCAGGGGCACAGATACGCAGTATTTT.

As regards this clone: Different DNA sequences within this sample yield the same CDR3. The V gene is TRBV19, the J gene TRBJ1-6; D uncertain. Per germline, CDR1 LNHDA and CDR2 SQIVND (reference sequence). This CDR3 is built from 14 residues. Trimming cost V 1 base and J 8 bases, with 9 bases left between them. This CDR3 is CASSIAGEYSPLHF. The CDR3 region has the DNA TGTGCCAGTAGTATAGCTGGGGAGTATTCACCCCTCCACTTT.